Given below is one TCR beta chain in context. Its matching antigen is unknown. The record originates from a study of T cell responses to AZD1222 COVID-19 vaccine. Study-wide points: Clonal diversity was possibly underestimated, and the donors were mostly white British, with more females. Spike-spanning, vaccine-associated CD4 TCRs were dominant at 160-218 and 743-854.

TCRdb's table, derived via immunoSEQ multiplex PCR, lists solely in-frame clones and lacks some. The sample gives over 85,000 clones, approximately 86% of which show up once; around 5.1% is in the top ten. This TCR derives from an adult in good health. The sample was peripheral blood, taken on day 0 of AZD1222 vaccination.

The CDR3 region is CASSPSAGADYEQYF. CDR3 DNA sequence: TGTGCCAGCAGCCCCTCAGCGGGGGCAGACTACGAGCAGTACTTC. J is TRBJ2-7 and V is TRBV7-2; 8 nucleotides line up with TRBD2. The V segment lost 5 bases and the J segment 3 bases; nucleotides outside the gene matches: 9. The CDR3 has 15 residues. Germline V gene sequence: CDR1 SGHTA, CDR2 FQGNSA.